The 30 T cell receptor beta chains below all came from one sample that was sequenced in a study of T cell responses to AZD1222 COVID-19 vaccine. Libraries were prepared by immunoSEQ multiplex PCR; TCRdb keeps only in-frame clonotypes and omits some of them. This table has under 150,000 clones, about 90% appearing once. The input for sequencing was peripheral blood, taken on day 0 of AZD1222 vaccination. Every receptor here comes from an adult in good health.

The chain uses TRBV5-1 and TRBJ2-2; unclear D gene. Germline lookup yields CDR1 SGHRS and CDR2 YFSETQ. This CDR3 has 15 amino acids. Trimming shortened V by 1 base and J by 2 bases, and 9 bases separated the two germline ends. The CDR3 DNA sequence: TGCGCCAGCAGCTTGAGGATAGCCAACACCGGGGAGCTGTTTTTT. It is translated as CASSLRIANTGELFF.

This CDR3 reads CASSLGLAPTYEQYF. The CDR3 bases are TGTGCCAGCAGTTTAGGGCTAGCGCCGACCTACGAGCAGTACTTC. The chain employs TRBV28 and TRBJ2-7; D may be TRBD2 (6 bases). This CDR3 is 15 amino acids long. Deletions cut 2 bases from V and 2 bases from J, with 13 bases between. CDR1 and CDR2 (germline): MDHEN, SYDVKM.

The J gene is TRBJ1-2, the V gene TRBV13; TRBD1 aligns across 8 bases. CDR3 length: 14 amino acids. Germline V CDR1 and CDR2: PRHDT, FYEKMQ (reference sequence). Germline trimming cut 0 bases from V and 8 bases from J; bases unmatched to any gene: 5. In DNA, the CDR3 is TGTGCCAGCAGCTTAGGTTCAGGGGGCTTGGGCTACACCTTC. Protein product: CASSLGSGGLGYTF.

The chain joins TRBV5-1 to TRBJ1-3, with D possibly being TRBD1 (5 bases). The CDR3 is 15 amino acids. Trimming removed 4 bases at V and 0 bases at J, with 11 bases between. Germline V gives CDR1 SGHRS, CDR2 YFSETQ. The CDR3 nucleotides read TGCGCCAGCAGCCGGGACGGCAGCTCTGGAAACACCATATATTTT. Protein sequence: CASSRDGSSGNTIYF.

The gene calls are TRBV28 and TRBJ2-3; 8 nucleotides line up with TRBD1. Germline-derived CDR1 and CDR2 are MDHEN and SYDVKM. This CDR3 region has 12 residues. The trim removed 7 bases at V and 3 bases at J, leaving 0 bases unmatched. CDR3 amino acids: CASNRGTDTQYF. The DNA of the CDR3 is TGTGCCAGCAACAGGGGGACAGATACGCAGTATTTT.

This CDR3 is CASSFLARSSYEQYF. The CDR3 DNA sequence: TGTGCCAGCAGTTTTCTCGCCAGGAGCTCCTACGAGCAGTACTTC. This chain connects TRBV28 to TRBJ2-7; D not certain. The CDR3 is made up of 15 amino acids. V lost 3 bases, J lost 0 bases, and 12 bases lay in between. Looked up from germline, CDR1 is MDHEN and CDR2 is SYDVKM. The whole variable domain, remainder taken from reference TRBV28 and TRBJ2-7, is DVKVTQSSRYLVKRTGEKVFLECVQDMDHENMFWYRQDPGLGLRLIYFSYDVKMKEKGDIPEGYSVSREKKERFSLILESASTNQTSMYLCASSFLARSSYEQYFGPGTRLTVT.

The CDR3 loop is CASSYRRDQETQYF. The CDR3 bases are TGTGCCAGCAGTTACCGTAGGGACCAAGAGACCCAGTACTTC. The rearrangement joins TRBV28 to TRBJ2-5; no definite D call. V dropped 4 bases and J dropped 0 bases, with 9 bases sitting between them. CDR1 MDHEN and CDR2 SYDVKM come from the germline V gene. The CDR3 loop spans 14 amino acids.

The chain has TRBV5-1 and TRBJ2-7; D gene ambiguous. This CDR3 spans 13 amino acids. The V end lost 4 bases, the J end lost 0 bases, and 8 bases lay between the germline ends. The germline V gene has CDR1 SGHRS and CDR2 YFSETQ. The CDR3 sequence: CASSPDDSYEQYF. The CDR3 DNA is TGCGCCAGCAGCCCGGACGACTCCTACGAGCAGTACTTC.

This chain uses TRBV6-6 with TRBJ1-2, with TRBD1 as a possible D gene (6 bases). Germline V gives CDR1 MNHNY, CDR2 SVGAGI (reference sequence). V dropped 7 bases and J dropped 3 bases, with 18 bases sitting between them. This CDR3 is built from 15 residues. The chain's CDR3 is CASTQGNRAYYGYTF. CDR3 coding DNA: TGTGCCAGCACCCAAGGGAACAGGGCTTACTATGGCTACACCTTC.

V gene TRBV9 combines with J gene TRBJ2-2; 12 bases are a match to TRBD2. With 0 bases clipped from V and 6 bases from J, the junction kept 9 bases outside the gene matches. The CDR3 is 18 residues long. Germline assignment: CDR1 SGDLS and CDR2 YYNGEE. The CDR3 bases are TGTGCCAGCAGCGTAGACCCTAGCGGGAGGGGAAAGGCCGGGGAGCTGTTTTTT. Translation gives CASSVDPSGRGKAGELFF.

The chain combines TRBV5-8 with TRBJ1-5; TRBD1 matches 9 bases. V shed 3 bases and J 7 bases; nucleotides not matched to a gene: 8. The CDR3 extends over 15 amino acids. Germline values: CDR1 SGHTS, CDR2 YDEGEE. This CDR3 is CASSWGTGSGQPQHF. DNA for the CDR3: TGTGCCAGCAGCTGGGGGACAGGGTCGGGGCAGCCCCAGCATTTT.

V and J are TRBV4-2 and TRBJ1-6; D remains ambiguous. The germline CDR1 and CDR2 sequences are LGHNA and YNFKEQ. The CDR3 length is 13 residues. V was pared by 1 base and J by 10 bases, with 8 bases between. The CDR3 coding sequence is TGTGCCAGCAGCCAAGGGAGGGCCTCACCCCTCCACTTT. It specifies CASSQGRASPLHF.

This chain connects TRBV13 to TRBJ1-6, with D possibly being TRBD1 (5 bases). Germline V gives CDR1 PRHDT, CDR2 FYEKMQ (reference sequence). The CDR3 totals 15 residues. With 5 bases removed from V and 6 bases from J, the gap between germline ends came to 14 bases. The CDR3 DNA follows: TGTGCCAGCAGCCTTTGGGGGTCGACTAATTCACCCCTCCACTTT. Encoded protein: CASSLWGSTNSPLHF.

The chain combines TRBV6-5 with TRBJ1-4; 8 bases match TRBD1. The CDR3 consists of 14 residues. The V gene's germline CDR1 is MNHEY and CDR2 SVGAGI. Unmatched junction bases numbered 9, after V lost 7 bases and J lost 8 bases. Here the CDR3 reads CASKPTGDFEKLFF. Here the CDR3 DNA reads TGTGCCAGCAAGCCGACAGGGGATTTCGAAAAACTGTTTTTT.

The rearrangement links TRBV14 to TRBJ1-2; the match to TRBD1 covers 7 bases. CDR3 length: 13 amino acids. V lost 5 bases to trimming and J lost 2 bases; unmatched junction nucleotides: 2. Germline-derived CDR1 and CDR2 are SGHDN and FVKESK. CDR3 sequence reads: CASSEQGNYGYTF. The DNA of the CDR3 is TGTGCCAGCAGCGAACAGGGGAACTATGGCTACACCTTC.

J is TRBJ1-5 and V is TRBV9; 7 bases agree with TRBD1. Germline V gene data show CDR1 as SGDLS and CDR2 as YYNGEE. J lost 2 bases, V lost 4 bases, and 3 bases had no gene match. The CDR3 extends over 14 amino acids. CDR3 in amino acids: CASSRGQGNQPQHF. In nucleotides, the CDR3 is TGTGCCAGCAGCCGCGGACAGGGCAATCAGCCCCAGCATTTT.

This sequence joins TRBV3-1 (or the pseudogene TRBV3-2) and TRBJ1-1; D uncertain. Germline V gene data show CDR1 as LGHDT and CDR2 as YNNKEL (reference sequence). The CDR3 is made up of 12 amino acids. V was pared by 6 bases and J by 2 bases, with 7 bases between. The CDR3 nucleotides are TGTGCCAGCAGAAGGCATAACACTGAAGCTTTCTTT. Protein sequence: CASRRHNTEAFF.

The chain recombines TRBV5-4 with TRBJ2-7, with a tentative D call TRBD2 (7 bases). CDR3 length: 16 residues. Between the trimmed V and J ends, which lost 0 bases and 2 bases, there was a span of 15 bases. Germline-derived CDR1 and CDR2 are SGHNT and YYREEE (reference sequence). The CDR3 sequence: CASSLAPQGRAYEQYF. The CDR3 nucleotides read TGTGCCAGCAGCTTGGCCCCCCAGGGGAGGGCCTACGAGCAGTACTTC.

This clone was observed a handful of times. The chain couples TRBV14 to TRBJ1-2; 9 nucleotides agree with TRBD1. V lost 3 bases and J lost 4; bases outside the gene matches: 6. Germline CDR1 SGHDN, CDR2 FVKESK. CDR3 size: 15 residues. CDR3 DNA sequence: TGTGCCAGCAGCCATGGGACAGGGACGGGCTATGGCTACACCTTC. It specifies CASSHGTGTGYGYTF.

This sequence joins TRBV12-5 and TRBJ1-2; TRBD1 aligns across 9 bases. Trimming at V came to 7 bases and at J to 4 bases, leaving 4 bases not matched to a gene. The CDR3 is 13 residues long. The germline CDR1 and CDR2 sequences are LGHNT and FRNRAP. The CDR3 spells CASAPGQGYGYTF. Here the CDR3 DNA reads TGTGCTAGTGCCCCGGGACAGGGCTATGGCTACACCTTC.

This chain links TRBV6-5 with TRBJ1-1; D is undetermined. Trimming stripped 4 bases from V and 1 base from J, with 13 bases between. This CDR3 has 15 residues. Germline CDR1 MNHEY, CDR2 SVGAGI. The CDR3 bases are TGTGCCAGCAGTTTCTCGCCGACGGAGAACACTGAAGCTTTCTTT. Encoded protein: CASSFSPTENTEAFF.

The chain links TRBV28 to TRBJ1-5; no reliable D call. Per the germline V gene, CDR1 is MDHEN and CDR2 is SYDVKM. V was pared by 6 bases and J by 6 bases, with 18 bases between. There are 15 residues in the CDR3. Here the CDR3 DNA reads TGTGCCAGCAGCCATTGGCGGGCCTGGGGTCAGCCCCAGCATTTT. It codes for CASSHWRAWGQPQHF. Variable domain in full (rest from reference TRBV28 and TRBJ1-5): DVKVTQSSRYLVKRTGEKVFLECVQDMDHENMFWYRQDPGLGLRLIYFSYDVKMKEKGDIPEGYSVSREKKERFSLILESASTNQTSMYLCASSHWRAWGQPQHFGDGTRLSIL.

The chain has TRBV30 and TRBJ1-4, with 8 bases aligning to TRBD1. J gave up 8 bases and V 3 bases, and 5 bases lay outside the gene matches. The CDR3 totals 13 residues. Germline V gene lookup returns CDR1 GTSNPN and CDR2 SVGIG (reference sequence). The CDR3 bases are TGTGCCTGGAGAATGCAGGGGGCGGAAAAACTGTTTTTT. Its protein is CAWRMQGAEKLFF. Together with reference TRBV30 and TRBJ1-4, the CDR3 gives the full variable domain: SQTIHQWPATLVQPVGSPLSLECTVEGTSNPNLYWYRQAAGRGLQLLFYSVGIGQISSEVPQNLSASRPQDRQFILSSKKLLLSDSGFYLCAWRMQGAEKLFFGSGTQLSVL.

The chain links TRBV6-5 to TRBJ1-2; D is perhaps TRBD1 (5 bases). CDR3 length: 15 residues. Deletions cut 7 bases from V and 4 bases from J, with 19 bases between. Looked up from germline, CDR1 is MNHEY and CDR2 is SVGAGI. The CDR3 sequence: CASTSPGSGSYGYTF. CDR3 nucleotides: TGTGCCAGCACCTCCCCTGGGTCAGGGAGCTATGGCTACACCTTC.

The CDR3 nucleotides are TGTGCCAGCAGTGAAGCGGGGGGCTCCTATAATTCACCCCTCCACTTT. Its translation is CASSEAGGSYNSPLHF. The chain carries TRBV2 and TRBJ1-6; tentatively, D is TRBD1 (5 bases). Deletions cut 0 bases from V and 0 bases from J, with 6 bases between. From germline, CDR1 is SNHLY and CDR2 FYNNEI. The length of the CDR3 is 16 residues.

This clone has only one observation. V usage is TRBV7-8 and J usage is TRBJ2-7; D perhaps matches TRBD2 (6 bases). This CDR3 contains 15 residues. From germline, CDR1 is SGHVS and CDR2 FQNEAQ. Between the trimmed V and J ends, which lost 2 bases and 6 bases, there was a span of 17 bases. In DNA, the CDR3 is TGTGCCAGCAGCTTAATCCCGGGAGCTAGTGGCGAGCAGTACTTC. This sequence encodes CASSLIPGASGEQYF. Full variable domain (remainder filled in from reference TRBV7-8 and TRBJ2-7): GAGVSQSPRYKVAKRGQDVALRCDPISGHVSLFWYQQALGQGPEFLTYFQNEAQLDKSGLPSDRFFAERPEGSVSTLKIQRTQQEDSAVYLCASSLIPGASGEQYFGPGTRLTVT.

The chain employs TRBV5-4 and TRBJ2-7, with 7 bases lining up with TRBD2. From germline, CDR1 is SGHNT and CDR2 YYREEE (reference sequence). This CDR3 has 15 residues. After removal of 7 bases from V and 3 bases from J, the junction contained 13 bases not matched to a gene. This chain's CDR3 is CASSPGGRQNYEQYF. CDR3 in DNA: TGTGCCAGCTCACCCGGGGGGAGGCAAAACTACGAGCAGTACTTC.

V usage is TRBV2 and J usage is TRBJ2-1, with TRBD1 identical over 11 bases. V dropped 6 bases and J dropped 6; count of bases not matched to a gene: 4. Per the germline V gene, CDR1 is SNHLY and CDR2 is FYNNEI. The length of the CDR3 is 14 residues. The CDR3 sequence is CASSRDRGINEQFF. The CDR3 region has the DNA TGTGCCAGCAGCCGGGACAGGGGGATCAATGAGCAGTTCTTC. The entire variable domain, with the rest obtained from reference TRBV2 and TRBJ2-1, is as follows: EPEVTQTPSHQVTQMGQEVILRCVPISNHLYFYWYRQILGQKVEFLVSFYNNEISEKSEIFDDQFSVERPDGSNFTLKIRSTKLEDSAMYFCASSRDRGINEQFFGPGTRLTVL.

J is TRBJ2-4 and V is TRBV28; D unresolved. Trimming shortened V by 2 bases and J by 2 bases, and 13 bases separated the two germline ends. The CDR3 contains 16 residues. Per germline, CDR1 MDHEN and CDR2 SYDVKM. The CDR3 DNA is TGTGCCAGCAGTTTAATAGGGATAGGGCCCAAAAACATTCAGTACTTC. Translation gives CASSLIGIGPKNIQYF.

J is TRBJ1-1 and V is TRBV2; TRBD1 matches 7 bases. This CDR3 region has 15 residues. In germline, CDR1 is SNHLY, CDR2 FYNNEI. The V gene end was trimmed by 5 bases and the J gene end by 1 base; junction bases not matched to a gene: 7. DNA for the CDR3: TGTGCCAGCAGTTACCATTACAGGGGGAACACTGAAGCTTTCTTT. Its protein product is CASSYHYRGNTEAFF.